Sequencing of this T cell receptor beta chain was carried out in a study of control samples from healthy donors and cancer patients. Germline V gene data show CDR1 as WSHSY and CDR2 as SAAADI. This CDR3 comprises 12 residues. V lost 3 bases and J 9 bases, leaving 11 bases between the germline ends. Sequencing was performed with immunoSEQ multiplex PCR; in TCRdb, only in-frame clones are kept and a portion is missing. Counted here are around 50,000 clones, about 92% occurring once; the ten biggest clones make up around 1.4%. This clone was counted only a few times. The rearrangement uses TRBV10-2 and TRBJ1-2; unclear D gene. The receptor's source is a man aged 35 to 55 with colorectal cancer. Sequencing was carried out using PBMCs. In nucleotides, the CDR3 is TGCGCCAGCAGTGATCCGACCCGGAGCTACACCTTC. This sequence encodes CASSDPTRSYTF.